This T cell receptor beta chain derives from a study of cytomegalovirus exposure and HLA in healthy donors. Notes on the study in general: When the data were analyzed later, several of the most significant clusters appeared to be linked to common viral pathogens. The study designated over 150 TCR beta chains cytomegalovirus-associated.

The PCR ran on 60 Vbeta and 13 Jbeta primers. Assay used: immunoSEQ multiplex PCR; TCRdb lists only in-frame clones, some missing. The sample includes some 180,000 clones, about four fifths of them seen just once. V shed 7 bases, J shed 5 bases, and the junction held 9 bases outside the gene matches. Looked up from germline, CDR1 is SGDLS and CDR2 is YYNGEE. The CDR3 sequence is 14 residues long. Concerning this clone itself: Its antigen is undetermined. Other DNA sequences within the sample encode an identical CDR3.

The chain joins TRBV9 to TRBJ1-1, with 9 bases aligning to TRBD1. Sequenced input: PBMCs. The source of this sequence is a female donor in good health and CMV-seronegative. The CDR3 DNA reads as TGTGCCAGCTCGGAACAGGGGGCCGGGACTGAAGCTTTCTTT. Protein sequence: CASSEQGAGTEAFF.